Shown below are 13 T cell receptor beta chains from a single sample sequenced in a study of blood T cell repertoires in COVID-19. TCRdb's copy holds only in-frame clones and misses some; the assay was immunoSEQ multiplex PCR. The sample includes around 200,000 clones, approximately 80% seen only once; the top ten take 13%. Sequencing was performed on peripheral blood. The receptors were sampled from a man aged 50 or older who had recovered from COVID-19.

The chain combines TRBV28 with TRBJ1-3; TRBD1 might be the D (5 bases). CDR3 length: 14 amino acids. Trimming took off 3 bases at V and 5 bases at J, with 11 bases between the two ends. Germline CDR1 MDHEN, CDR2 SYDVKM. The CDR3 nucleotides read TGTGCCAGCAGTTTTGCAGGGCCTAGAAACACCATATATTTT. It codes for CASSFAGPRNTIYF.

This clone was seen a few times. The genes are TRBV4-1 and TRBJ2-5; 12 positions agree with TRBD2. The J segment lost 3 bases and the V segment lost 1 base, leaving 3 bases of the junction unmatched. The CDR3 runs 16 residues. Germline V CDR1 and CDR2: MGHRA, YSYEKL. The CDR3 coding sequence is TGCGCCAGCAGCCAAGGGACTAGCGGGATCAAAGAGACCCAGTACTTC. Its translation: CASSQGTSGIKETQYF.

This clone was found a few times. The V call is TRBV30, the J call TRBJ1-1; possibly TRBD1 for D (6 bases). V shed 4 bases and J shed 4 bases, with 16 bases lying between them. This CDR3 contains 14 residues. The germline gives CDR1 GTSNPN, CDR2 SVGIG (reference sequence). CDR3 sequence: CAWISVRGGTEAFF. DNA of the CDR3: TGTGCCTGGATATCAGTGAGAGGGGGCACTGAAGCTTTCTTT.

This clone came up many times. The chain uses TRBV7-3 and TRBJ2-1; D may be TRBD1 (6 bases). The germline V and J ends were trimmed by 0 bases and 5 bases, with 11 bases remaining between them. Germline loops: CDR1 SGHTA, CDR2 FQGTGA. This CDR3 is built from 15 residues. This CDR3 is CASSLTQGGNNEQFF. The CDR3, as DNA: TGTGCCAGCAGCTTAACACAGGGTGGGAACAATGAGCAGTTCTTC. The whole variable domain, remainder taken from reference TRBV7-3 and TRBJ2-1, is GAGVSQTPSNKVTEKGKYVELRCDPISGHTALYWYRQSLGQGPEFLIYFQGTGAADDSGLPNDRFFAVRPEGSVSTLKIQRTERGDSAVYLCASSLTQGGNNEQFFGPGTRLTVL.

The rearrangement links TRBV3-1 (or the pseudogene TRBV3-2) to TRBJ1-3; D uncertain. CDR3 length: 14 residues. V lost 3 bases, J lost 4 bases, and 10 bases lay in between. Per germline, CDR1 LGHDT and CDR2 YNNKEL (reference sequence). CDR3 nucleotides: TGTGCCAGCAGCCAGACACGTGGAGGAAACACCATATATTTT. It encodes CASSQTRGGNTIYF.

This chain connects TRBV24-1 to TRBJ1-2, with 9 bases that match TRBD1. The ends lost 3 bases at V and 3 bases at J; junction bases unmatched: 4. This CDR3 has 15 residues. CDR1 and CDR2 (germline): KGHDR, SFDVKD. This chain's CDR3 is CATSDPDRGDYGYTF. CDR3 in DNA: TGTGCCACCAGTGATCCGGACAGGGGCGACTATGGCTACACCTTC.

The V gene is TRBV14, the J gene TRBJ2-2; no firm D call. Germline V gene data show CDR1 as SGHDN and CDR2 as FVKESK. The CDR3 runs 13 residues. The V end was cut by 4 bases, the J end by 1 base, with 4 bases between. This chain's CDR3 is CASSPLNTGELFF. The CDR3 region has the DNA TGTGCCAGCAGCCCTTTGAACACCGGGGAGCTGTTTTTT.

This sequence joins TRBV5-6 and TRBJ2-2; 9 bases fit TRBD2. The CDR3 sequence is 16 residues long. J lost 3 bases, V lost 3 bases, and 6 bases had no gene match. Germline V gene lookup returns CDR1 SGHDT and CDR2 YYEEEE. This CDR3 is CASSYLAGHYTGELFF. The CDR3 DNA reads as TGTGCCAGCAGCTACCTAGCGGGGCATTACACCGGGGAGCTGTTTTTT.

V usage is TRBV20-1 and J usage is TRBJ1-3; D remains unclear. The CDR3 totals 10 residues. Germline CDR1 and CDR2: DFQATT and SNEGSKA (reference sequence). V lost 3 bases to trimming and J lost 8 bases, with 5 bases between them. CDR3 loop: CSASRDTIYF. The CDR3 DNA reads as TGCAGTGCTAGTCGGGACACCATATATTTT.

The chain is built from TRBV25-1 and TRBJ1-1, with TRBD1 matching over 9 bases. CDR3 size: 13 residues. Per the germline V gene, CDR1 is MGHDK and CDR2 is SYGVNS. V trimming: 6 bases; J trimming: 1 base; junction bases outside the gene matches: 0. CDR3 bases: TGTGCCAGCAGACAGGGGGCGAACACTGAAGCTTTCTTT. Its protein product is CASRQGANTEAFF.

This clone has only one observation. The CDR3 DNA follows: TGTGCCTGGCGGGGGACAGGGGGTACTTTCTTT. Residues: CAWRGTGGTFF. The rearrangement links TRBV30 to TRBJ1-1; TRBD1 matches 11 bases. CDR1 and CDR2 from the germline V gene are GTSNPN and SVGIG (reference sequence). The CDR3 loop spans 11 amino acids. Unmatched junction bases numbered 5, after V lost 5 bases and J lost 12 bases.

This sequence joins TRBV19 and TRBJ2-7; 8 bases map to TRBD1. Germline values: CDR1 LNHDA, CDR2 SQIVND (reference sequence). CDR3 length equals 14 residues. J was trimmed by 6 bases and V by 6 bases; bases with no gene match: 10. CDR3 in DNA: TGTGCCAGTAGGACCGCTTTTACAGGGGGCGAGCAGTACTTC. Translation: CASRTAFTGGEQYF.

This chain connects TRBV28 to TRBJ2-3; D is unresolved. This CDR3 spans 11 amino acids. Germline loops: CDR1 MDHEN, CDR2 SYDVKM. Trimming left V 2 bases short and J 5 bases short, with 2 bases between. The CDR3 here is CASSLRDTQYF. As DNA, the CDR3 is TGTGCCAGCAGTTTACGAGATACGCAGTATTTT.